This T cell receptor (beta chain) was obtained from a study of T cells after yellow fever vaccination. V dropped 0 bases and J dropped 4 bases, with 10 bases sitting between them. The CDR3 has 15 amino acids. Germline V lookup: CDR1 SGHDN, CDR2 FVKESK. Regarding the study as a whole: The booster response re-showed most primary clones: 95% to 96% CD4, approximately 86% CD8. In FACS-sorted repertoires, abundant clonotypes from the bulk population could appear as contaminants. Clonotypes shared by both compartments, CD4 and CD8, made up a small share.

A few counts support this clonotype. The antigen is unknown. TCRdb independently ran MiXCR on the 5' RACE reads; one entry per CDR3 protein. Counted here are some 260,000 distinct CDR3 sequences, roughly 5.2% occurring once; the ten biggest clones make up under 3.5%. The clonotype originates from a young man who received the YFV17D yellow fever vaccine. Sequencing was performed on CD4+ T cells sorted from PBMCs, taken on the day of the yellow fever booster vaccination. This chain connects TRBV14 to TRBJ2-1, with unresolved D. In DNA, the CDR3 is TGTGCCAGCAGCCAAGAACGATTCGGATACAATGAGCAGTTCTTC. The encoded protein is CASSQERFGYNEQFF.